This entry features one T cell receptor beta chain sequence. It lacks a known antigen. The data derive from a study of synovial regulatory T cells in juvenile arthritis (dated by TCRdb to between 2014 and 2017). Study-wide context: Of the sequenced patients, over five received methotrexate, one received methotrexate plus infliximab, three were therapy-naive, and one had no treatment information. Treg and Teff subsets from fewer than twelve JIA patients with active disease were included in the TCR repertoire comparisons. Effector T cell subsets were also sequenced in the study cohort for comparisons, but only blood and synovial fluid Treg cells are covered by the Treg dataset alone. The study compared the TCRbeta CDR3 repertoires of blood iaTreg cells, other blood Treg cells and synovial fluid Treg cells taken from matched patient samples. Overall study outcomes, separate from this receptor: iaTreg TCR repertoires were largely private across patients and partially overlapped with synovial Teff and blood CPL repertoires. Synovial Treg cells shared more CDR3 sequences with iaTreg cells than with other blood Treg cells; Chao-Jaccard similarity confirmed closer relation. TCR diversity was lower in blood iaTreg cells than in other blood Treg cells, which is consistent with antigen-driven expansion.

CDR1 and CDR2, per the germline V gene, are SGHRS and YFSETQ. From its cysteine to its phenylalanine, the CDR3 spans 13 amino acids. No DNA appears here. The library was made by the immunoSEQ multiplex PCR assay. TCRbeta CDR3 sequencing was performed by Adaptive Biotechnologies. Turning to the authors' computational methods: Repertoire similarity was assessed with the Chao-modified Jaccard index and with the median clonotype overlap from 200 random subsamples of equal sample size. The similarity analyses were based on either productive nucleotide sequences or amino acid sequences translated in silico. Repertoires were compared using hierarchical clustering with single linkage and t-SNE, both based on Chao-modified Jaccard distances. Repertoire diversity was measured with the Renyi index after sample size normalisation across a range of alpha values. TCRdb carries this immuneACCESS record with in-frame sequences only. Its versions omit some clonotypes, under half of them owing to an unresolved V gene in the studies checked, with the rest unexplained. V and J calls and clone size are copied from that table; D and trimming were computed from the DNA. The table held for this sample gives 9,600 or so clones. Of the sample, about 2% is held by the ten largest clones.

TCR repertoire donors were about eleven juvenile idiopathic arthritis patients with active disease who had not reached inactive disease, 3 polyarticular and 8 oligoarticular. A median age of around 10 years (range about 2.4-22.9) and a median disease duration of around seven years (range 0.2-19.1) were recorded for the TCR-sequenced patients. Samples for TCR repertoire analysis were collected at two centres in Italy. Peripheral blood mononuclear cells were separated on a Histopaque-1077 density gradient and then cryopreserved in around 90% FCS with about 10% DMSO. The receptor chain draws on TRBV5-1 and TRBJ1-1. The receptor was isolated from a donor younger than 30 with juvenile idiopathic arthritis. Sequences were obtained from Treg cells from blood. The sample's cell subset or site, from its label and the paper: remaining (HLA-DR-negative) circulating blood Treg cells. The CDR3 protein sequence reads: CASSFSLNTEAFF.